Detailed here is one TCR beta chain. The data originate from a study of blood T cell repertoires in COVID-19. About the research overall: Both acute and convalescent COVID-19 samples were obtained from the United States, Italy and Spain.

The junction had 10 bases not matched to a gene; V was cut back by 3 bases and J by 8 bases. CDR1 SGHDN and CDR2 FVKESK come from the germline V gene. The CDR3 contains 16 residues. In the original processing: Reference gene primer amplification in the assay estimated nucleated cell counts. Clones were sequenced by immunoSEQ multiplex PCR, and TCRdb holds only the in-frame ones, with some missing. V, J and clone size were drawn from that table, and D and trimming were deduced from the DNA. This sample has 430,000 or so clones; 70% to 90% occur once, and the top ten carry 1.4%. The source of this sequence is a woman between 18 and 29 years old who had been exposed to COVID-19. The genes are TRBV14 and TRBJ1-2; 12 bases align to TRBD1. The material sequenced was PBMCs or T cells enriched from blood (not recorded which). The CDR3 sequence is CASSHRDRGRDGGYTF. The CDR3 DNA sequence: TGTGCCAGCAGCCACCGGGACAGGGGGCGCGACGGCGGCTACACCTTC.